This TCR beta chain was found in a study of control samples from healthy donors and cancer patients. V lost 6 bases, J lost 9 bases, and 5 bases stayed unmatched. Germline V lookup: CDR1 MNHEY, CDR2 SVGAGI. The CDR3 is 12 residues long. Assay: immunoSEQ multiplex PCR; the TCRdb copy retains only in-frame clones and omits some. The data show about 410,000 clones, with around nine tenths seen just once and 5% to 8% held by the top ten. The sequence was obtained from a man aged 35 to 55 with head and neck cancer. Sequencing used PBMCs. This chain uses TRBV6-5 with TRBJ2-4; 7 bases line up with TRBD2. The CDR3 here is CASSGTIGIQYF. The CDR3 coding sequence is TGTGCCAGCAGCGGGACTATCGGCATTCAGTACTTC.